The 31 T cell receptor beta chains listed next were all sequenced from one sample in a study of tumor-infiltrating lymphocytes in primary liver carcinoma. TCR beta cDNA was prepared out of roughly 450 ng total RNA by means of a constant-region primer. A slightly modified ARM-PCR protocol with three nested multiplex PCR rounds produced these TCR beta libraries. Both of the initial two PCR rounds ran for approximately 11 cycles and employed TRBV1-TRBV30 forward primers alongside a C-beta reverse primer. TCRdb reanalysed the multiplex PCR reads using MiXCR and keeps one entry per CDR3 protein. The repertoire holds about 180,000 distinct CDR3 sequences, with about 55% as singletons. Germline DNA was also extracted, with blood RNA taken from unsorted whole blood. Source material: peripheral blood. Every receptor here comes from a man aged 35-49 years with primary liver carcinoma and hepatitis B virus infection.

This sequence joins TRBV29-1 and TRBJ2-7, with TRBD2 as a possible D gene (7 bases). Trimming left V 3 bases short and J 0 bases short, with 15 bases between. Germline-derived CDR1 and CDR2 are SQVTM and ANQGSEA. CDR3 length: 15 amino acids. This chain's CDR3 is CSVEIGGPSSYEQYF. DNA of the CDR3: TGCAGCGTTGAGATCGGGGGGCCAAGCTCCTACGAGCAGTACTTC.

Points on this clonotype: This may be a read error: a much more frequent sequence differs by one nucleotide. This CDR3 is missing its conserved last phenylalanine or tryptophan, likely due to a read error. The chain joins TRBV11-1 to TRBJ2-5, with 7 bases lining up with TRBD2. The CDR3 is made up of 13 amino acids. With V trimmed by 2 bases and J by 4 bases, 1 base remained unmatched. From germline, CDR1 is SGHAT and CDR2 FQDESV (reference sequence). Written as DNA, the CDR3 is TGTGCCAGCAGCTTAACTAGCGCAGAGACCCAGTACTTA. Its protein is CASSLTSAETQYL.

This sequence joins TRBV5-4 and TRBJ2-2; 9 bases fit TRBD2. This CDR3 comprises 16 residues. The germline CDR1 and CDR2 sequences are SGHNT and YYREEE (reference sequence). V lost 5 bases and J lost 5; bases outside the gene matches: 10. The CDR3 protein is CASSIGVAGETGELFF. CDR3 bases: TGTGCCAGCAGTATTGGAGTAGCGGGAGAGACCGGGGAGCTGTTTTTT.

This clonotype came up a few times. V gene TRBV4-1 combines with J gene TRBJ2-1; D may be TRBD2 (5 bases). V was shortened by 2 bases and J by 2 bases, with 22 bases between the two germline ends. Germline CDR1 is MGHRA and CDR2 is YSYEKL. There are 19 residues in the CDR3. CDR3 amino acids: CASSQKALSGSLTYNEQFF. The CDR3 nucleotides read TGCGCCAGCAGCCAAAAAGCCCTATCGGGGTCACTTACCTACAATGAGCAGTTCTTC.

The V call is TRBV11-2, the J call TRBJ2-7, with D tentatively TRBD1 or TRBD2 (5 bases each). This CDR3 spans 15 amino acids. Germline CDR1 is SGHAT and CDR2 is FQNNGV. Trimming stripped 5 bases from V and 5 bases from J, with 19 bases between. The CDR3 sequence is CASSPTGPGSHEQYF. CDR3 coding DNA: TGTGCCAGCAGCCCGACGGGACCGGGGTCACACGAGCAGTACTTC. Variable domain in full (rest from reference TRBV11-2 and TRBJ2-7): EAGVAQSPRYKIIEKRQSVAFWCNPISGHATLYWYQQILGQGPKLLIQFQNNGVVDDSQLPKDRFSAERLKGVDSTLKIQPAKLEDSAVYLCASSPTGPGSHEQYFGPGTRLTVT.

Concerning this clonotype: The germline gene is not matched at one end of the junction; a read error may be the cause. The chain is built from TRBV11-2 and TRBJ1-4, with 7 bases fitting TRBD1. Germline CDR1 reads SGHAT; CDR2 reads FQNNGV. The CDR3 runs to 15 residues. CDR3 sequence: CASSLVGTVNEKQFF. The CDR3 DNA is TGTGCCAGCAGCTTAGTTGGGACAGTAAATGAAAAACAGTTCTTT.

The chain joins TRBV2 to TRBJ2-2; D remains unclear. Germline V CDR1 and CDR2: SNHLY, FYNNEI. The CDR3 has 13 amino acids. Trimming took off 5 bases at V and 3 bases at J, with 7 bases between the two ends. The CDR3 loop is CASSPSDTGELFF. CDR3 in DNA: TGTGCCAGCAGTCCCAGCGACACCGGGGAGCTGTTTTTT.

With respect to this clonotype: A much bigger clone sits one base away, suggesting this may be a read error. The conserved final phenylalanine or tryptophan is absent from the CDR3, which likely points to a read error. This sequence joins TRBV11-2 and TRBJ1-1; perhaps TRBD1 as D (5 bases). Germline V CDR1 and CDR2: SGHAT, FQNNGV. V was trimmed by 1 base and J by 11 bases, leaving 11 bases between them. This CDR3 region has 12 residues. The DNA of the CDR3 is TGTGCCAGCAGCTTAGCAGGGTGGTCGGCTTTCATT. This encodes CASSLAGWSAFI.

To note about this clonotype: The junction shows a germline mismatch at one end, possibly a read error. The chain combines TRBV14 with TRBJ2-1; possibly TRBD1 or TRBD2 for D (6 bases each). In germline, CDR1 is SGHDN, CDR2 FVKESK. The CDR3 contains 15 residues. This CDR3 is CASGQVGGIYNEQFF. The CDR3, as DNA: TGTGCCAGCGGCCAAGTAGGGGGGATCTACAATGAGCAGTTCTTC.

At least ten counts were recorded for this clonotype. The chain combines TRBV11-2 with TRBJ2-1; 11 positions match TRBD2. CDR3 length: 19 amino acids. Per germline, CDR1 SGHAT and CDR2 FQNNGV. The J segment lost 3 bases and the V segment lost 1 base, leaving 11 bases of the junction unmatched. The CDR3 DNA sequence: TGTGCCAGCAGCTTAGTACGGCTAGCGGGGGGTGAAAACTACAATGAGCAGTTCTTC. It translates to CASSLVRLAGGENYNEQFF. Drawing the rest from reference TRBV11-2 and TRBJ2-1, the complete variable domain is EAGVAQSPRYKIIEKRQSVAFWCNPISGHATLYWYQQILGQGPKLLIQFQNNGVVDDSQLPKDRFSAERLKGVDSTLKIQPAKLEDSAVYLCASSLVRLAGGENYNEQFFGPGTRLTVL.

About this clonotype itself: A much bigger clone sits one base away, suggesting this may be a read error. This chain connects TRBV11-2 to TRBJ2-7, with D unclear. Trimming stripped 6 bases from V and 0 bases from J, with 9 bases between. Germline CDR1 reads SGHAT; CDR2 reads FQNNGV. This CDR3 contains 13 residues. The CDR3 region has the DNA TGTGCCAGCAGTCGACATGTCTCCTACGAGCAGTACTTC. It encodes CASSRHVSYEQYF.

The rearrangement uses TRBV5-1 and TRBJ1-1; D uncertain. The germline gives CDR1 SGHRS, CDR2 YFSETQ. V gave up 0 bases and J gave up 2 bases, with 5 bases separating them. This CDR3 has 13 amino acids. The CDR3 DNA reads TGCGCCAGCAGCTTGGCTACCAACACTGAAGCTTTCTTT. It yields the protein CASSLATNTEAFF.

Turning to this clonotype: A read error may account for a junction end that differs from germline. V is TRBV6-5 and J is TRBJ1-1; a weak D match, TRBD1 (6 bases). The CDR3 contains 13 residues. CDR1 and CDR2 (germline): MNHEY, SVGAGI. The CDR3 loop is CANSYRASTEAFF. The CDR3 bases are TGTGCCAACAGTTACAGGGCCTCGACTGAAGCTTTCTTT.

This clonotype appeared a single time. The chain recombines TRBV6-1 with TRBJ2-2; 8 nucleotides line up with TRBD1. V dropped 5 bases and J dropped 1; count of bases not matched to a gene: 6. Germline CDR1 MNHNS, CDR2 SASEGT. The CDR3 consists of 16 residues. The CDR3 sequence: CASSPRTGLNTGELFF. The CDR3 DNA reads as TGTGCCAGCAGTCCACGGACAGGGCTGAACACCGGGGAGCTGTTTTTT.

This clonotype was counted ten times or more. This rearrangement joins TRBV11-2 to TRBJ1-1; D remains unclear. The V and J ends lost 5 bases and 4 bases respectively, with 11 bases between them. The CDR3 loop spans 13 amino acids. Per germline, CDR1 SGHAT and CDR2 FQNNGV. CDR3 region: CASSVQASTEAFF. The CDR3, as DNA: TGTGCCAGCAGCGTCCAAGCGAGCACTGAAGCTTTCTTT.

A remark on this clonotype: An end of the junction differs from the germline gene, which may be a read error. This rearrangement joins TRBV10-3 to TRBJ2-1; either TRBD1 or TRBD2 may fit D (7 bases each). This CDR3 has 15 amino acids. In germline, CDR1 is ENHRY, CDR2 SYGVKD. In DNA form, the CDR3 reads TGTGCCATCATGGGAGGGGGCGGACTCTCCGATGAGCAGCTCTTC. Protein product: CAIMGGGGLSDEQLF.

The CDR3 reads CASTWGGTSGLFF. The CDR3 bases are TGTGCCAGCACCTGGGGGGGGACTAGCGGGTTGTTCTTC. The rearrangement uses TRBV6-5 and TRBJ2-1; the match to TRBD2 covers 12 bases. The CDR3 has 13 residues. Trimming removed 7 bases from V and 15 bases from J; junction bases left unmatched: 10. CDR1 and CDR2 from the germline V gene are MNHEY and SVGAGI.

Notes on this clonotype: At one end, the junction sequence differs from germline, possibly due to a read error. The chain couples TRBV5-8 to TRBJ2-5; 7 nucleotides match TRBD2. This CDR3 has 17 residues. Germline lookup yields CDR1 SGHTS and CDR2 YDEGEE. The CDR3 DNA sequence: TGTGCCATCAGCTCCCCTCGACTAGCAGCGGGCCAAGAGACCCAGTACTTC. Translated, it gives CAISSPRLAAGQETQYF.

This clonotype was picked up many times. The chain recombines TRBV10-2 with TRBJ2-3; possible D gene TRBD2, 6 bases. V lost 8 bases and J lost 0, with 6 bases in between. Germline lookup yields CDR1 WSHSY and CDR2 SAAADI. CDR3 length: 12 amino acids. The CDR3 DNA is TGCGCCAGCGGGAGGAGCACAGATACGCAGTATTTT. The encoded protein is CASGRSTDTQYF.

Comment on this clonotype: An end of the junction does not agree with germline; a read error may underlie this. This chain uses TRBV11-2 with TRBJ2-4; TRBD1 aligns across 8 bases. Germline CDR1 SGHAT, CDR2 FQNNGV. The CDR3 contains 16 residues. CDR3 DNA: TGTGCCAGCAGCACCTTAAGGGGACAGGTCAAAAACATTCAGCACTTC. It encodes CASSTLRGQVKNIQHF.

Worth noting for this clonotype: Compared with germline, one end of the junction differs, possibly owing to a read error. The J gene is TRBJ2-3, the V gene TRBV4-1; 10 nucleotides align to TRBD1. Germline values: CDR1 MGHRA, CDR2 YSYEKL. The CDR3 is made up of 16 amino acids. The CDR3 protein is CAGSQLGTGVTDTHYF. The DNA for the CDR3 is TGCGCCGGCAGCCAGCTCGGGACAGGGGTTACAGATACGCATTATTTT.

This clonotype has more than one count but fewer than ten. The chain is built from TRBV10-3 and TRBJ2-5; D is unclear. Germline lookup yields CDR1 ENHRY and CDR2 SYGVKD. The germline V and J ends were trimmed by 4 bases and 1 base, with 7 bases remaining between them. The CDR3 consists of 13 residues. The CDR3, as DNA: TGTGCCATCAGTGTGGGCCCCCAAGAGACCCAGTACTTC. Protein: CAISVGPQETQYF.

This clonotype is termed medium-sized. The chain employs TRBV11-1 and TRBJ2-1; weak D call: TRBD2 (6 bases). Trimming left V 1 base short and J 8 bases short, with 18 bases between. Germline CDR1 and CDR2: SGHAT and FQDESV (reference sequence). The length of the CDR3 is 16 residues. The CDR3 DNA sequence: TGTGCCAGCAGCTTAGGCCTGGGACTTCCTACGCATGAGCAGTTCTTC. This sequence encodes CASSLGLGLPTHEQFF.

Comment on this clonotype: At one boundary the junction diverges from the germline segment, which might be a read error. This chain links TRBV4-2 with TRBJ1-1; 7 bases are a match to TRBD1. This CDR3 is built from 16 residues. CDR1 and CDR2 (germline): LGHNA, YNFKEQ. CDR3 region: CTSTQSDREGKTEAFF. CDR3 coding DNA: TGTACCAGCACCCAAAGTGACAGGGAGGGGAAGACTGAAGCTTTCTTT.

The rearrangement joins TRBV5-4 to TRBJ2-5, with 7 bases that match TRBD2. This CDR3 is 13 amino acids long. From germline, CDR1 is SGHNT and CDR2 YYREEE (reference sequence). V lost 1 base to trimming and J lost 7 bases; unmatched junction nucleotides: 4. CDR3 protein: CASSLRERGTQYF. The CDR3 DNA reads as TGTGCCAGCAGCTTGCGGGAGCGGGGGACCCAGTACTTC. The full variable domain, rest sourced from reference TRBV5-4 and TRBJ2-5, is ETGVTQSPTHLIKTRGQQVTLRCSSQSGHNTVSWYQQALGQGPQFIFQYYREEENGRGNFPPRFSGLQFPNYSSELNVNALELDDSALYLCASSLRERGTQYFGPGTRLLVL.

This chain links TRBV5-1 with TRBJ2-7; 9 nucleotides align to TRBD1. The CDR3 spans 16 residues. J gave up 1 base and V 0 bases, and 5 bases lay outside the gene matches. The germline CDR1 and CDR2 sequences are SGHRS and YFSETQ. The CDR3 is CASSLGPGTGSYEQYF. The CDR3 DNA sequence: TGCGCCAGCAGCTTGGGACCCGGGACAGGGTCCTACGAGCAGTACTTC.

Remarks on this clonotype: Since no conserved phenylalanine or tryptophan closes the CDR3, a read error is the likely cause. The limits of the CDR3 on the DNA are not certain, so only TCRdb's listed CDR3 is given. The rearrangement uses TRBV11-2 and TRBJ2-7. The CDR3 has 14 residues if both end residues are counted. Germline V CDR1 and CDR2: SGHAT, FQNNGV. This CDR3 reads CASSLTDGVYGRYL.

This clonotype was picked up a small number of times. The chain couples TRBV6-5 to TRBJ2-7; D unresolved. V was cut by 4 bases and J by 9 bases, with 10 bases left in between. This CDR3 has 11 amino acids. From germline, CDR1 is MNHEY and CDR2 SVGAGI. The CDR3 protein is CASSSQRGQYF. The CDR3 DNA is TGTGCCAGCAGTTCTCAGCGCGGGCAGTACTTC.

The rearrangement joins TRBV4-1 to TRBJ1-1; 7 bases are a match to TRBD1. From germline, CDR1 is MGHRA and CDR2 YSYEKL. The CDR3 has 17 residues. The J segment lost 5 bases and the V segment lost 1 base, leaving 13 bases of the junction unmatched. CDR3 amino acids: CASSQGRGGGGRTEAFF. DNA for the CDR3: TGCGCCAGCAGCCAAGGTCGGGGAGGGGGCGGTAGGACTGAAGCTTTCTTT.

As for this clonotype: Given the absence of the conserved phenylalanine or tryptophan at the CDR3 end, a read error is likely. The chain employs TRBV11-2 and TRBJ2-2, with D uncertain. The CDR3 runs to 13 residues. V was shortened by 1 base and J by 6 bases, with 6 bases between the two germline ends. CDR1 is SGHAT, CDR2 FQNNGV, per germline. The CDR3: CASSLVVAGELFL. The CDR3 DNA sequence: TGTGCCAGCAGCTTAGTAGTCGCCGGGGAGCTGTTTCTT.

The V and J genes are TRBV4-2 and TRBJ2-2, with D tentatively TRBD1 (6 bases). The CDR3 contains 14 residues. The V end lost 2 bases, the J end lost 9 bases, and 13 bases lay between the germline ends. In germline, CDR1 is LGHNA, CDR2 YNFKEQ. The CDR3 reads CASSQRVGDRELFF. CDR3 coding DNA: TGTGCCAGCAGCCAAAGGGTAGGGGACAGGGAGCTGTTTTTT.